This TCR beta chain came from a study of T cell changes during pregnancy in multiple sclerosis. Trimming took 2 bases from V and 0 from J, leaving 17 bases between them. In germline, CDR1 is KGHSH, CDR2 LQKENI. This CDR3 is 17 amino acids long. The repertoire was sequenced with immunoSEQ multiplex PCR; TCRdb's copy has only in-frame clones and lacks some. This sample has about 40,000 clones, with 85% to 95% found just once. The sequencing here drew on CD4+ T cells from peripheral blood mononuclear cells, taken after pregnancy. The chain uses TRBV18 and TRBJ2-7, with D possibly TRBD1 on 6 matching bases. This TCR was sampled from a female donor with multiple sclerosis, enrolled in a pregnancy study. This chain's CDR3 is CASSPAQGQGGSYEQYF. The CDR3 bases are TGTGCCAGCTCACCAGCTCAGGGGCAGGGTGGCTCCTACGAGCAGTACTTC.